Each of the 25 T cell receptor beta chains below was sequenced from the same sample in a study of T cells after yellow fever vaccination. TCRdb reprocessed the 5' RACE reads via MiXCR and lists one record per CDR3 protein. Of a few hundred thousand distinct CDR3 sequences listed, around 3.9% are singletons. The sequences come from PBMCs, collected 5 days after the yellow fever booster vaccination. The source of these receptors is a man aged 18 to 30 who received the YFV17D yellow fever vaccine.

This clonotype was detected only a few times. This chain uses TRBV7-9 with TRBJ1-5; TRBD1 matches at 8 bases. The germline V gene encodes CDR1 SEHNR and CDR2 FQNEAQ (reference sequence). This CDR3 is 15 amino acids long. Trimming took 5 bases from V and 6 from J; bases not matched to a gene: 9. The CDR3 here is CASSADRESGQPQHF. In DNA form, the CDR3 reads TGTGCCAGCAGCGCGGACAGGGAATCTGGTCAGCCCCAGCATTTT.

This clonotype was seen a handful of times. The V gene is TRBV7-2, the J gene TRBJ2-3; D not resolved. The CDR3 totals 12 residues. V lost 6 bases, J lost 11 bases, and 15 bases lay in between. Germline loops: CDR1 SGHTA, CDR2 FQGNSA. The CDR3 coding sequence is TGTGCCAGCAGTTCCCACTATCTTAGGCAGTATTTT. This gives the protein CASSSHYLRQYF.

The table lists this clonotype with many counts. The V and J genes are TRBV4-1 and TRBJ2-5, with 10 bases lining up with TRBD1. Germline assignment: CDR1 MGHRA and CDR2 YSYEKL. This CDR3 spans 13 amino acids. V shed 6 bases and J 7 bases; nucleotides not matched to a gene: 5. CDR3 sequence (DNA): TGCGCCAGCAGAGGACAGGGGGACCGGACCCAGTACTTC. Translating gives CASRGQGDRTQYF.

This chain uses TRBV6-4 with TRBJ2-1; D may match TRBD1 or TRBD2 (5 bases each). Trimming shortened V by 3 bases and J by 7 bases, and 19 bases separated the two germline ends. The CDR3 spans 16 residues. Looked up from germline, CDR1 is MRHNA and CDR2 is SNTAGT. CDR3 in DNA: TGTGCCAGCAGTGAAGCCGGGACCCCAAGGGTGAATGAGCAGTTCTTC. It encodes CASSEAGTPRVNEQFF.

At least ten counts were recorded for this clonotype. The chain has TRBV7-9 and TRBJ2-7, with unresolved D. The ends were cut back, 2 bases at V and 5 bases at J, with 16 bases in the middle. The germline CDR1 and CDR2 sequences are SEHNR and FQNEAQ (reference sequence). This CDR3 region has 15 residues. This CDR3 is CASSLSDRPLHEQYV. The DNA for the CDR3 is TGTGCCAGCAGCTTATCGGACCGACCCCTCCACGAGCAGTACGTC.

In DNA form, the CDR3 reads TGCGCCAGCAGCCACGACAGCGACTATAATTCACCCCTCCACTTT. It translates to CASSHDSDYNSPLHF. V is TRBV4-3 and J is TRBJ1-6; a possible D gene is TRBD1 (5 bases). CDR1 and CDR2 (germline): LGHNA, YSLEER. This CDR3 comprises 15 residues. V gave up 3 bases and J gave up 3 bases, with 9 bases separating them.

This clonotype was counted ten times or more. The rearrangement uses TRBV6-2 or TRBV6-3 and TRBJ2-7; D gene ambiguous. This CDR3 has 11 amino acids. V was shortened by 6 bases and J by 2 bases, with 5 bases between the two germline ends. Germline V gives CDR1 MNHEY, CDR2 SVGEGT. The DNA for the CDR3 is TGTGCCAGCAGAAGAGCCTACGAGCAGTACTTC. It specifies CASRRAYEQYF.

CDR3 region: CSARGTANTEAFF. CDR3 coding DNA: TGCAGTGCTAGAGGGACAGCTAACACTGAAGCTTTCTTT. The rearrangement joins TRBV20-1 to TRBJ1-1; a possible D gene is TRBD1 (6 bases). V dropped 1 base and J dropped 2 bases, with 8 bases sitting between them. CDR1 DFQATT and CDR2 SNEGSKA come from the germline V gene (reference sequence). The CDR3 loop spans 13 amino acids.

This clonotype was observed a few times. The chain combines TRBV18 with TRBJ2-4; TRBD1 agrees at 10 bases. CDR1 and CDR2 from the germline V gene are KGHSH and LQKENI. Trimming cost V 0 bases and J 6 bases; bases outside gene matches: 8. CDR3 length equals 17 residues. The CDR3 DNA is TGTGCCAGCTCACCACCCTCGGGACAGGGGTTGATAAACATTCAGTACTTC. Translation gives CASSPPSGQGLINIQYF. Filled out from reference TRBV18 and TRBJ2-4, the complete variable domain reads NAGVMQNPRHLVRRRGQEARLRCSPMKGHSHVYWYRQLPEEGLKFMVYLQKENIIDESGMPKERFSAEFPKEGPSILRIQQVVRGDSAAYFCASSPPSGQGLINIQYFGAGTRLSVL.

This clonotype was seen repeatedly, ten times or more. The chain joins TRBV5-1 to TRBJ1-3; D uncertain. CDR1 SGHRS and CDR2 YFSETQ come from the germline V gene. Trimming removed 6 bases at V and 8 bases at J, with 18 bases between. CDR3 size: 14 residues. The CDR3 nucleotides read TGCGCCAGCACATCTGGAGGGCGCCCAGACACCATATATTTT. It encodes CASTSGGRPDTIYF.

V is TRBV5-5 and J is TRBJ2-1, with no clear D. Looked up from germline, CDR1 is SGHKS and CDR2 is YYEKEE (reference sequence). Trimming left V 3 bases short and J 3 bases short, with 7 bases between. The CDR3 contains 13 residues. The CDR3 spells CASSSRDYNEQFF. The CDR3 DNA reads as TGTGCCAGCAGCTCCAGAGACTACAATGAGCAGTTCTTC.

This clonotype was seen a handful of times. V and J are TRBV20-1 and TRBJ2-2; TRBD1 might be the D (5 bases). V was trimmed by 3 bases and J by 5 bases, leaving 10 bases between them. Germline CDR1 is DFQATT and CDR2 is SNEGSKA (reference sequence). This CDR3 is 13 amino acids long. The CDR3 loop reads CSASIPGTGELFF. DNA of the CDR3: TGCAGTGCTAGTATACCAGGGACCGGGGAGCTGTTTTTT.

This clonotype occurred many times. The rearrangement uses TRBV10-3 and TRBJ2-7; perhaps D is TRBD1 or TRBD2 (5 bases each). In germline, CDR1 is ENHRY, CDR2 SYGVKD. The CDR3 is made up of 14 amino acids. V was cut by 4 bases and J by 7 bases, with 17 bases left in between. In DNA form, the CDR3 reads TGTGCCATCAGTGCTTCGCAGGGAGAGAATGAGCAGTACTTC. This codes for CAISASQGENEQYF.

As regards this clonotype: Just one base apart from a much larger clone, this may be a read error. V and J are TRBV9 and TRBJ2-6, with D maybe TRBD2 (5 bases). Germline CDR1 reads SGDLS; CDR2 reads YYNGEE. The V end lost 0 bases, the J end lost 2 bases, and 6 bases lay between the germline ends. The CDR3 spans 15 residues. The CDR3 coding sequence is TGTGCCAGCAGCGTAGGGGGAGCTGGGGCCAACGTCCTGACTTTC. Its translation: CASSVGGAGANVLTF.

The J gene is TRBJ2-5, the V gene TRBV7-3, with D possibly matching TRBD1 (5 bases). V was trimmed by 4 bases and J by 4 bases, leaving 16 bases between them. Per germline, CDR1 SGHTA and CDR2 FQGTGA. The CDR3 length is 15 residues. CDR3 protein: CASSSQGLGLETQYF. The CDR3 nucleotides read TGTGCCAGCAGCTCCCAGGGTCTTGGGTTAGAGACCCAGTACTTC.

This clonotype is hyperexpanded. J is TRBJ2-7 and V is TRBV7-9, with TRBD2 matching 8 bases. The V gene end was trimmed by 5 bases and the J gene end by 6 bases; junction bases not matched to a gene: 9. The CDR3 consists of 14 residues. In germline, CDR1 is SEHNR, CDR2 FQNEAQ (reference sequence). CDR3 DNA: TGTGCCAGCAGCGCCCCAGCGGGGGTCGGCGAGCAGTACTTC. It specifies CASSAPAGVGEQYF. Full variable domain (missing parts from reference TRBV7-9 and TRBJ2-7): DTGVSQNPRHKITKRGQNVTFRCDPISEHNRLYWYRQTLGQGPEFLTYFQNEAQLEKSRLLSDRFSAERPKGSFSTLEIQRTEQGDSAMYLCASSAPAGVGEQYFGPGTRLTVT.

This chain connects TRBV25-1 to TRBJ2-2; no reliable D call. Deletions cut 3 bases from V and 3 bases from J, with 14 bases between. The CDR3 totals 16 residues. The germline gives CDR1 MGHDK, CDR2 SYGVNS. The CDR3 loop reads CASSDPNIGYTGELFF. DNA for the CDR3: TGTGCCAGCAGTGACCCCAATATAGGGTACACCGGGGAGCTGTTTTTT.

This clonotype was recorded at least ten times. The gene calls are TRBV21-1 and TRBJ2-1; the D call of TRBD1 is as the table states it, not checked on the DNA. TRBV21-1 is annotated as a pseudogene. The CDR3 sequence is 15 residues long. The CDR3: CASSSRDSFDNEQFF. CDR3 nucleotides: TGTGCCAGCAGCAGCCGGGACAGCTTCGACAATGAGCAGTTCTTC.

This clonotype came up many times. This sequence joins TRBV30 and TRBJ2-1; D is undetermined. Trimming pared 2 bases from V and 7 bases from J, leaving 12 bases between. The CDR3 totals 13 residues. Germline CDR1 reads GTSNPN; CDR2 reads SVGIG (reference sequence). The CDR3 DNA follows: TGTGCCTGGAGTTCAAGTAGTATAAATGAGCAGTTCTTC. Encoded protein: CAWSSSSINEQFF.

This clonotype has just a few counts. V is TRBV12-5 and J is TRBJ1-2; D is ambiguous. Germline V lookup: CDR1 LGHNT, CDR2 FRNRAP. The CDR3 runs to 13 residues. Trimming removed 5 bases at V and 1 base at J, with 8 bases between. The CDR3 region has the DNA TGTGCTAGTGGTCCGGGTGATAACTATGGCTACACCTTC. Amino acids: CASGPGDNYGYTF.

This clonotype has a handful of counts. CDR3 loop: CASSLHPGQRSAQYF. Here the CDR3 DNA reads TGTGCCAGCAGTTTACATCCGGGACAGCGCTCGGCGCAGTACTTC. The rearrangement uses TRBV27 and TRBJ2-7, with TRBD1 matching 7 bases. Looked up from germline, CDR1 is MNHEY and CDR2 is SMNVEV (reference sequence). J lost 9 bases, V lost 2 bases, and 13 bases had no gene match. CDR3 length: 15 amino acids.

The rearrangement joins TRBV24-1 to TRBJ2-5; TRBD2 aligns across 9 bases. Germline loops: CDR1 KGHDR, CDR2 SFDVKD. The trim removed 5 bases at V and 3 bases at J, leaving 3 bases unmatched. CDR3 length: 14 residues. The CDR3 sequence is CATSAASGEETQYF. In nucleotides, the CDR3 is TGTGCCACCAGTGCGGCTAGCGGGGAAGAGACCCAGTACTTC.

In this sample, this clonotype turned up many times. The chain joins TRBV12-3 or TRBV12-4 to TRBJ1-4; a weak D match, TRBD1 (5 bases). V lost 4 bases to trimming and J lost 6 bases, with 15 bases between them. This CDR3 contains 15 residues. The CDR3 sequence: CASSSREGSDEKLFF. DNA for the CDR3: TGTGCCAGCAGTTCCCGCGAGGGGTCCGATGAAAAACTGTTTTTT.

Points on this clonotype: Mismatch with germline at one junction end may stem from a read error. This chain links TRBV20-1 with TRBJ2-5, with 8 bases matching TRBD2. Germline values: CDR1 DFQATT, CDR2 SNEGSKA (reference sequence). The CDR3 is 14 amino acids. The CDR3 region has the DNA TGCAGTGCGTCTCAGGGGACTAGTCAAGGGACCCAGTACTTC. This gives the protein CSASQGTSQGTQYF.

This chain joins TRBV5-1 and TRBJ1-3, with D possibly TRBD1 on 5 matching bases. Germline lookup yields CDR1 SGHRS and CDR2 YFSETQ. Trimming removed 9 bases from V and 0 bases from J, with 22 bases in between. The CDR3 extends over 17 amino acids. The CDR3 DNA is TGCGCCATTAGGCCTGACAGCCTATTTCCCTCTGGAAACACCATATATTTT. It is translated as CAIRPDSLFPSGNTIYF.